This T cell receptor beta chain derives from a study of identical twins. TCRdb ran MiXCR on the 5' RACE reads and lists one entry per CDR3 protein. The sample shows approximately 530,000 distinct CDR3 sequences, about 22% of them seen only once. With 4 bases clipped from V and 6 bases from J, the junction kept 7 bases outside the gene matches. Germline CDR1 reads MGHRA; CDR2 reads YSYEKL. The CDR3 totals 16 residues. These data are also associated with another study on yellow fever vaccine responses in identical twins.

The chain uses TRBV4-1 and TRBJ1-6; the match to TRBD1 covers 9 bases. Sequencing was done on a sample of CD4+ T cells sorted from blood. This sequence was found in a woman under 30 in good health. CDR3 coding DNA: TGCGCCAGCAGCCTAGGAGGGACAGGGTTTAATTCACCCCTCCACTTT. It encodes CASSLGGTGFNSPLHF.